Presented here are 25 T cell receptor beta chains from one specimen sequenced in a study of T cell clonality in common variable immunodeficiency. Method: immunoSEQ multiplex PCR; TCRdb's copy keeps in-frame clones and lacks some. The sample contains about 55,000 clones, none of them singletons. Sequencing input: peripheral blood mononuclear cells. The receptors here all came from a person aged 18-69 years in good health.

This clone was recorded at least ten times. The missing CDR3 end, 3 residues past where the read stops, is filled in from the germline J gene. The chain uses TRBV12-3 or TRBV12-4 and TRBJ2-7; the match to TRBD2 covers 11 bases. The V gene end was trimmed by 6 bases and the J gene end by 0 bases; junction bases not matched to a gene: 4. CDR3 length: 15 residues. CDR3 DNA, as far as it was read: TGTGCCAGCAGGGGTGGACTAGCGGGCTCCTACGAG. Translation: CASRGGLAGSYE. The CDR3, in full, reads CASRGGLAGSYEQYF.

This clone was detected ten times or more. The read ends 3 residues before the CDR3 terminus; that terminus is restored from the germline J gene. This chain joins TRBV5-1 and TRBJ1-2, with 11 bases lining up with TRBD1. With 4 bases clipped from V and 7 bases from J, the junction kept 9 bases outside the gene matches. Germline V gives CDR1 SGHRS, CDR2 YFSETQ. The CDR3 totals 15 residues. The CDR3 loop is CASSQGQGAHGGYTF. The sequenced part of the CDR3 DNA is TGCGCCAGCAGCCAAGGACAGGGGGCGCATGGTGGC.

This clone came up many times. Read coverage stops 3 residues before the CDR3 terminus; the germline J gene supplies the remainder. This chain joins TRBV6-2 or TRBV6-3 and TRBJ2-3; 7 bases are shared with TRBD2. Germline CDR1 reads MNHEY; CDR2 reads SVGEGT. This CDR3 is 14 amino acids long. V dropped 7 bases and J dropped 7; count of bases not matched to a gene: 11. CDR3 residues: CASTPGGGRNTQYF. The covered CDR3 bases are TGTGCCAGCACCCCTGGGGGGGGGAGAAATACG.

This clone came up many times. The read ends 3 residues before the CDR3 terminus; that terminus is restored from the germline J gene. This rearrangement joins TRBV6-2 or TRBV6-3 to TRBJ2-3, with 7 bases matching TRBD1. CDR3 length equals 12 residues. Germline V gene data show CDR1 as MNHEY and CDR2 as SVGEGT. The sequenced CDR3 bases are TGTGCCAGCCAGAGGGGGCAAGAGACG. As protein: CASQRGQET. The entire CDR3 protein is CASQRGQETQYF.

This clone was observed at least ten times. Read sequence stops 3 residues before the CDR3 end, and the germline J gene provides the missing end. V gene TRBV7-7 combines with J gene TRBJ1-5, with 9 nucleotides matching TRBD1. Trimming at V came to 5 bases and at J to 7 bases, leaving 3 bases not matched to a gene. The CDR3 sequence is 13 residues long. From germline, CDR1 is SSHAT and CDR2 FNYEAQ (reference sequence). The CDR3 bases that were read are TGTGCCAGCAGCCCCGGACAGGGGCAGCCC. Translated, it gives CASSPGQGQP. The entire CDR3 protein is CASSPGQGQPQHF.

On this clone: The DNA ends 3 residues before the CDR3 does, and the rest of the CDR3 is filled in from the germline J gene. The chain has TRBV18 and TRBJ2-1, with 14 bases lining up with TRBD2. The ends lost 6 bases at V and 7 bases at J; junction bases unmatched: 8. There are 16 residues in the CDR3. Germline CDR1 KGHSH, CDR2 LQKENI. The CDR3 loop is CASSPGLAGGGNEQFF. The covered CDR3 bases are TGTGCCAGCTCCCCTGGACTAGCGGGAGGAGGGAATGAG. Combining the CDR3 with reference TRBV18 and TRBJ2-1 gives the whole variable domain NAGVMQNPRHLVRRRGQEARLRCSPMKGHSHVYWYRQLPEEGLKFMVYLQKENIIDESGMPKERFSAEFPKEGPSILRIQQVVRGDSAAYFCASSPGLAGGGNEQFFGPGTRLTVL.

This clone was observed at least ten times. The read ends 3 residues early relative to the CDR3; the germline J gene fills the gap. The V and J genes are TRBV19 and TRBJ2-6, with D unclear. V shed 2 bases and J shed 4 bases, with 9 bases lying between them. The CDR3 extends over 15 amino acids. Per germline, CDR1 LNHDA and CDR2 SQIVND (reference sequence). CDR3 DNA, as far as it was read: TGTGCCAGTAGTATAATGCCGAGGGGGGCCAACGTC. Encoded protein: CASSIMPRGANV. The full CDR3 reads CASSIMPRGANVLTF. The full variable domain, completed using reference TRBV19 and TRBJ2-6, is DGGITQSPKYLFRKEGQNVTLSCEQNLNHDAMYWYRQDPGQGLRLIYYSQIVNDFQKGDIAEGYSVSREKKESFPLTVTSAQKNPTAFYLCASSIMPRGANVLTFGAGSRLTVL.

This clone showed up many times. The read ends 3 residues early relative to the CDR3; the germline J gene fills the gap. The gene calls are TRBV20-1 and TRBJ2-7; 8 nucleotides match TRBD1. Losses at the gene ends were 5 bases for V and 6 bases for J; bases not matched to a gene: 3. The CDR3 loop spans 11 amino acids. Per the germline V gene, CDR1 is DFQATT and CDR2 is SNEGSKA (reference sequence). Partial CDR3 DNA: TGCAGTGCTGAGGGACAGGCCGAG. Translating gives CSAEGQAE. The entire CDR3 reads CSAEGQAEQYF.

There are many counts of this clone. The CDR3 goes on 3 residues after the read ends, and that part is filled in from the germline J gene. The rearrangement uses TRBV20-1 and TRBJ1-2; D gene uncertain. The CDR3 contains 15 residues. Germline V gives CDR1 DFQATT, CDR2 SNEGSKA (reference sequence). V lost 0 bases to trimming and J lost 4 bases, with 15 bases between them. The covered CDR3 bases are TGCAGTGCTAGAGACACCCAGAAGGGCTCCTATGGC. Its protein product is CSARDTQKGSYG. The full-length CDR3 reads as CSARDTQKGSYGYTF.

The covered CDR3 bases are TGTGCCTGGAGCCCCTCCTCACTCCTTAACTATGGT. Protein product: CAWSPSSLLNYG. The full CDR3 reads CAWSPSSLLNYGQYF. The gene calls are TRBV30 and TRBJ2-4; D gene uncertain. Coverage ceases 3 residues before the CDR3 finishes, and the germline J gene fills in the end. The CDR3 loop spans 15 amino acids. Per germline, CDR1 GTSNPN and CDR2 SVGIG (reference sequence).

This clone was detected ten times or more. Sequencing ends 3 residues short of the CDR3 end; the germline J gene provides the rest. This sequence joins TRBV30 and TRBJ2-1; 13 nucleotides align to TRBD2. Germline trimming cut 8 bases from V and 6 bases from J; bases unmatched to any gene: 4. Germline V gene lookup returns CDR1 GTSNPN and CDR2 SVGIG (reference sequence). This CDR3 is built from 13 residues. CDR3 sequence reads: CARTSGSINEQFF. CDR3 DNA (partial): TGTGCCCGGACTAGCGGGAGTATCAATGAG.

This clone came up many times. The chain's CDR3 is CASRTGGTLNSPLHF. Incomplete CDR3 DNA: TGTGCCAGCAGAACAGGGGGGACCCTAAATTCACCC. The gene calls are TRBV6-4 and TRBJ1-6; 8 positions agree with TRBD1. The sequenced fragment ends 3 residues before the CDR3 boundary, so the rest is inferred from the germline J gene. Germline CDR1 and CDR2: MRHNA and SNTAGT. V lost 6 bases and J lost 7; bases outside the gene matches: 8. This CDR3 region has 15 residues.

This clone was detected many times. The CDR3 end lies 3 residues beyond the end of the read and is filled in from the germline J gene. The chain combines TRBV11-2 with TRBJ1-1; 10 bases are a match to TRBD1. V shed 5 bases and J 5 bases; nucleotides not matched to a gene: 5. CDR1 is SGHAT, CDR2 FQNNGV, per germline. The CDR3 spans 14 residues. The CDR3 here is CASSATGGETEAFF. Incomplete CDR3 DNA: TGTGCCAGCAGCGCGACAGGGGGCGAGACTGAA. Based on the CDR3 plus reference TRBV11-2 and TRBJ1-1, the full variable domain is EAGVAQSPRYKIIEKRQSVAFWCNPISGHATLYWYQQILGQGPKLLIQFQNNGVVDDSQLPKDRFSAERLKGVDSTLKIQPAKLEDSAVYLCASSATGGETEAFFGQGTRLTVV.

This clone was observed at least ten times. The CDR3 end falls 3 residues outside the read, so it is completed with the germline J gene. This sequence joins TRBV6-4 and TRBJ2-1, with a tentative D call TRBD2 (5 bases). V shed 2 bases and J shed 4 bases, with 12 bases lying between them. The CDR3 is 15 amino acids. Germline-derived CDR1 and CDR2 are MRHNA and SNTAGT. CDR3 protein: CASSDEGATYNEQFF. The covered CDR3 bases are TGTGCCAGCAGTGACGAGGGCGCCACATACAATGAG.

In its sample, this clone was seen many times. The CDR3 end falls 3 residues outside the read, so it is completed with the germline J gene. The chain couples TRBV11-3 to TRBJ2-2, with D uncertain. V lost 0 bases and J lost 2, with 7 bases in between. Germline CDR1 and CDR2: SGHNT and YENEEA. CDR3 length: 15 amino acids. The covered CDR3 bases are TGTGCCAGCAGCTTAGATTGGGCCAACACCGGGGAG. It codes for CASSLDWANTGE. The full CDR3 protein reads CASSLDWANTGELFF.

This clone was seen repeatedly, ten times or more. The CDR3 end is not reached by the read, which stops 3 residues before it; the germline J gene fills it in. V and J are TRBV7-9 and TRBJ1-1; D remains unclear. Trimming took off 10 bases at V and 4 bases at J, with 10 bases between the two ends. The CDR3 sequence is 11 residues long. In germline, CDR1 is SEHNR, CDR2 FQNEAQ (reference sequence). CDR3 protein: CATREATEAFF. The part of the CDR3 DNA that was read is TGTGCCACCAGAGAGGCCACTGAA.

This clone was detected ten times or more. The read falls 3 residues short of the CDR3 end, and the missing part is taken from the germline J gene. The V and J genes are TRBV5-6 and TRBJ1-2; TRBD1 matches 11 bases. The CDR3 contains 14 residues. The germline CDR1 and CDR2 sequences are SGHDT and YYEEEE. V gave up 3 bases and J gave up 4 bases; unmatched junction bases: 2. CDR3 DNA (partial): TGTGCCAGCAGCTCCGGGACAGGGGGCTATGGC. Amino acids: CASSSGTGGYG. The entire CDR3 protein reads CASSSGTGGYGYTF.

This clone was found a few times. Read data end 3 residues before the CDR3 end; the end is taken from the germline J gene. The J gene is TRBJ1-6, the V gene TRBV2; possibly TRBD1 for D (6 bases). CDR3 length: 13 amino acids. The germline V gene encodes CDR1 SNHLY and CDR2 FYNNEI. Trimming cost V 6 bases and J 10 bases, with 13 bases left between them. The CDR3 region is CASSVPGVSPLHF. Incomplete CDR3 DNA: TGTGCCAGCAGCGTCCCAGGGGTCTCACCC.

At least ten counts were recorded for this clone. The sequenced part of the CDR3 DNA is TGTGCCAGCAGTACTCCGGGACAGAAAAATGAAAAA. This codes for CASSTPGQKNEK. The entire CDR3 protein reads CASSTPGQKNEKLFF. This chain uses TRBV2 with TRBJ1-4, with 7 nucleotides matching TRBD1. Sequencing ends 3 residues short of the CDR3 end; the germline J gene provides the rest. The trim removed 5 bases at V and 5 bases at J, leaving 8 bases unmatched. The CDR3 has 15 amino acids. Germline CDR1 SNHLY, CDR2 FYNNEI.

This clone was counted at least ten times. The read halts 3 residues ahead of the CDR3 end, with the missing end drawn from the germline J gene. The V call is TRBV10-3, the J call TRBJ2-4; D possibly corresponds to TRBD1 (5 bases). This CDR3 comprises 14 residues. CDR1 and CDR2 from the germline V gene are ENHRY and SYGVKD. The DNA read from the CDR3 is TGTGCCATCAGTGATTACAGGAGTCAAGAGACT. Translating gives CAISDYRSQET. The CDR3 in its entirety is CAISDYRSQETQYF.

This clone was detected ten times or more. The read terminates 3 residues ahead of where the CDR3 ends, so the germline J gene completes it. This rearrangement joins TRBV19 to TRBJ1-2; D is undetermined. The V end was cut by 9 bases, the J end by 4 bases, with 15 bases between. Germline assignment: CDR1 LNHDA and CDR2 SQIVND (reference sequence). There are 13 residues in the CDR3. This CDR3 reads CASRGTSVYGYTF. The CDR3 bases that were read are TGTGCCAGCCGGGGTACGTCAGTCTATGGC.

This clone was found many times. The CDR3 end lies 3 residues beyond the end of the read and is filled in from the germline J gene. The V gene is TRBV20-1, the J gene TRBJ2-2, with TRBD1 matching 9 bases. The CDR3 covers 16 residues. The ends lost 2 bases at V and 4 bases at J; junction bases unmatched: 8. Germline V gene lookup returns CDR1 DFQATT and CDR2 SNEGSKA (reference sequence). Incomplete CDR3 DNA: TGCAGTGCTAGACCACTCGACAGGGGGGCCACCGGGGAG. Protein sequence: CSARPLDRGATGE. In full, the CDR3 is CSARPLDRGATGELFF.

Turning to this clone: The CDR3 goes on 3 residues after the read ends, and that part is filled in from the germline J gene. The rearrangement joins TRBV18 to TRBJ1-2; D possibly corresponds to TRBD1 (5 bases). V lost 6 bases and J 5 bases, leaving 19 bases between the germline ends. Germline-derived CDR1 and CDR2 are KGHSH and LQKENI. The CDR3 is 15 residues long. The CDR3 bases that were read are TGTGCCAGCTCTCGGGTAGGGGCCATTCTATATGGC. Amino acids: CASSRVGAILYG. The full CDR3 protein reads CASSRVGAILYGYTF.

This clone was picked up many times. The missing CDR3 end, 3 residues past where the read stops, is filled in from the germline J gene. The chain combines TRBV2 with TRBJ1-4, with D possibly being TRBD1 (5 bases). The germline V and J ends were trimmed by 4 bases and 0 bases, with 9 bases remaining between them. Germline values: CDR1 SNHLY, CDR2 FYNNEI. This CDR3 contains 15 residues. CDR3 sequence reads: CASSGTTATNEKLFF. Partial CDR3 DNA: TGTGCCAGCAGTGGAACGACAGCAACTAATGAAAAA.

This clone has only a few counts. The sequenced fragment ends 3 residues before the CDR3 boundary, so the rest is inferred from the germline J gene. The chain employs TRBV7-9 and TRBJ1-4; D ambiguous. This CDR3 comprises 14 residues. Per the germline V gene, CDR1 is SEHNR and CDR2 is FQNEAQ (reference sequence). CDR3: CASSFLQRNSPLFF. The CDR3 bases that were read are TGTGCCAGCAGCTTCCTTCAGCGTAATTCACCA.